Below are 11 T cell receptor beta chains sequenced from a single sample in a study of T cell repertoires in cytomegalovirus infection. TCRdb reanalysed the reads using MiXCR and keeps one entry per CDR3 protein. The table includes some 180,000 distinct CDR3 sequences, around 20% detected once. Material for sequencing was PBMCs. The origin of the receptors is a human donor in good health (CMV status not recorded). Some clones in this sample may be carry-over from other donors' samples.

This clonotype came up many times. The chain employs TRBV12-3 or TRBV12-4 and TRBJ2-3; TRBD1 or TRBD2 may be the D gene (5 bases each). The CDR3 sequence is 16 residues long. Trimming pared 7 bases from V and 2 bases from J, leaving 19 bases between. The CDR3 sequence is CASITAGAMVTDTQYF. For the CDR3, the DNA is TGTGCCAGCATCACGGCCGGGGCGATGGTCACAGATACGCAGTATTTT.

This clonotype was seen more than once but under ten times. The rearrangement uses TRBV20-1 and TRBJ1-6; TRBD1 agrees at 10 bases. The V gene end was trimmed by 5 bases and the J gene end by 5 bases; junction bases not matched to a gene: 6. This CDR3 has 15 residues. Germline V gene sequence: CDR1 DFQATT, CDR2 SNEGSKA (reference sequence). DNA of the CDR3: TGCAGTGCTCCAGGGACAGGGGTGAATAATTCACCCCTCCACTTT. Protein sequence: CSAPGTGVNNSPLHF.

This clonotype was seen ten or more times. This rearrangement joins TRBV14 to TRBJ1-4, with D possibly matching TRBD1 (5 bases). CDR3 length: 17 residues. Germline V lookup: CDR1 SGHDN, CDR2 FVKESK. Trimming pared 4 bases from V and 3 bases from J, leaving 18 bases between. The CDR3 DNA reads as TGTGCCAGCAGCCCCTCAAGGGACGCCCAAGCTAATGAAAAACTGTTTTTT. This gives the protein CASSPSRDAQANEKLFF. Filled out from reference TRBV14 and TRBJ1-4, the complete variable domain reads EAGVTQFPSHSVIEKGQTVTLRCDPISGHDNLYWYRRVMGKEIKFLLHFVKESKQDESGMPNNRFLAERTGGTYSTLKVQPAELEDSGVYFCASSPSRDAQANEKLFFGSGTQLSVL.

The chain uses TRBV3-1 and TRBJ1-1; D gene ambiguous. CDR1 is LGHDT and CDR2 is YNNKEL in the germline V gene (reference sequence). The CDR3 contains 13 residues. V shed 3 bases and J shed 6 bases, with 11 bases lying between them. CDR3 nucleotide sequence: TGTGCCAGCAGCCATCAATGGCCCCCTGAAGCTTTCTTT. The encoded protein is CASSHQWPPEAFF.

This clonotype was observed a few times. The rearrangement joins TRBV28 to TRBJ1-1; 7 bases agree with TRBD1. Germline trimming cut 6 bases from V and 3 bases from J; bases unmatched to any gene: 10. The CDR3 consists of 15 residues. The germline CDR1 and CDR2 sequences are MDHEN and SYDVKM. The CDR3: CASRPVGTEYTEAFF. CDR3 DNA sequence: TGTGCCAGCAGACCCGTGGGGACAGAGTACACTGAAGCTTTCTTT.

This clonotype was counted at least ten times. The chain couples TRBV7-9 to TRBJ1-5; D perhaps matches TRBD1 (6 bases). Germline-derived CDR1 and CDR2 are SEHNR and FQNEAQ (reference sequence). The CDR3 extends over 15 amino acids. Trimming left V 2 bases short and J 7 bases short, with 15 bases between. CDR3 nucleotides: TGTGCCAGCAGCTTATCGGCAGGGGCTAGCCAGCCCCAGCATTTT. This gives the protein CASSLSAGASQPQHF.

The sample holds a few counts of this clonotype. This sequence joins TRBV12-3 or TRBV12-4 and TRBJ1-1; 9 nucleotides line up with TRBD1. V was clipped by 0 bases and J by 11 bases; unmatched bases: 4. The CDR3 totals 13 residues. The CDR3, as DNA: TGTGCCAGCAGTTTAGCTCTTGGACAGGGGGCTTTCTTT. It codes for CASSLALGQGAFF.

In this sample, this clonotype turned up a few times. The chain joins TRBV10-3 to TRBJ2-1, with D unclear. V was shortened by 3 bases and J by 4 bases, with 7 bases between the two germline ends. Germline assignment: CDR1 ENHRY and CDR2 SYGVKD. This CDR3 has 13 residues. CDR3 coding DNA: TGTGCCATCAGTGATTCACAGTACAATGAGCAGTTCTTC. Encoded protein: CAISDSQYNEQFF.

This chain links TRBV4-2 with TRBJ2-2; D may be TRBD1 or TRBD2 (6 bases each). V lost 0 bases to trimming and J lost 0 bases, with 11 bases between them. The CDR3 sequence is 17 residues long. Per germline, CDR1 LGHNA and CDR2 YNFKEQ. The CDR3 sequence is CASSQEVRGPNTGELFF. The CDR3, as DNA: TGTGCCAGCAGCCAAGAGGTCCGGGGGCCGAACACCGGGGAGCTGTTTTTT.

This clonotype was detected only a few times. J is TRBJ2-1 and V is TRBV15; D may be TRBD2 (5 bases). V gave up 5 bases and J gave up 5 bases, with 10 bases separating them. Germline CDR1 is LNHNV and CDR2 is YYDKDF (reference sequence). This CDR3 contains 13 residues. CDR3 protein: CATSGGLNNEQFF. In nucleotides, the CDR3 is TGTGCCACCAGCGGAGGCCTCAACAATGAGCAGTTCTTC.

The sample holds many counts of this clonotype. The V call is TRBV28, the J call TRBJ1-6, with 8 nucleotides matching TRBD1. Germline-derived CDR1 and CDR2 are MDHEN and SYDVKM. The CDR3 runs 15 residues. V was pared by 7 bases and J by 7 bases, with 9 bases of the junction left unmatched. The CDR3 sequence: CASTILQGGNSPLHF. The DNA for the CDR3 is TGTGCCAGCACCATCCTACAGGGGGGAAATTCACCCCTCCACTTT. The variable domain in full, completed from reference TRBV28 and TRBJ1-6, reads DVKVTQSSRYLVKRTGEKVFLECVQDMDHENMFWYRQDPGLGLRLIYFSYDVKMKEKGDIPEGYSVSREKKERFSLILESASTNQTSMYLCASTILQGGNSPLHFGNGTRLTVT.